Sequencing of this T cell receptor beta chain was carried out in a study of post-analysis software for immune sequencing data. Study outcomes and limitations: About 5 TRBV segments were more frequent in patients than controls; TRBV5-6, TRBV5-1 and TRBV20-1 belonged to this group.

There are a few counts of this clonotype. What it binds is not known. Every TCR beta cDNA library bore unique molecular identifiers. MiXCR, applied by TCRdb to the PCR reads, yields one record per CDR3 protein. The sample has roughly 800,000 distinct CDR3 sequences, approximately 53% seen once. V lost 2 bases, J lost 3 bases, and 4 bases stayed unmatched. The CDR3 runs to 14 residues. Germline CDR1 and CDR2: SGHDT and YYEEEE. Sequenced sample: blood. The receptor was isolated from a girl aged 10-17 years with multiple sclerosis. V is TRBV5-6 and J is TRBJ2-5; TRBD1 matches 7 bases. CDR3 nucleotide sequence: TGTGCCAGCAGCTTCGCAGACAGGGAAGAGACCCAGTACTTC. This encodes CASSFADREETQYF.